The clone carrying this TCR beta chain occurred many times. TCRdb called the 5' RACE reads again in MiXCR, with one record for every CDR3 protein. Among around 30,000 distinct CDR3 sequences listed, around 12% were seen once. This entry is derived from a study of T-cell memory formation after mild COVID-19. The ends were cut back, 5 bases at V and 8 bases at J, with 15 bases in the middle. Germline CDR1 is DFQATT and CDR2 is SNEGSKA (reference sequence). CDR3 length: 12 residues. The origin of this receptor is an adult woman who had mild COVID-19 (a few samples of this study predate the infection). Cell type and time point are not known. The V call is TRBV20-1, the J call TRBJ1-2, with D hard to call. The material sequenced was PBMCs or a T cell subset sorted from them (not recorded which). The CDR3 nucleotides read TGCAGTGCTGGTCAGAACCGAGGCGGCTACACCTTC. Protein sequence: CSAGQNRGGYTF.